What follows are 18 T cell receptor beta chains derived from one specimen sequenced in a study of cytomegalovirus exposure and HLA in healthy donors. Primers: 60 Vbeta forward and 13 Jbeta reverse. Only in-frame clones appear in the TCRdb table, and some are missing; sequencing was by immunoSEQ multiplex PCR. The sample has approximately 150,000 clones; approximately 80% are singletons. Sequencing used PBMCs. The receptors here all came from a middle-aged man in good health and CMV-seronegative.

The chain recombines TRBV4-3 with TRBJ1-3, with 9 bases aligning to TRBD1. CDR3 length equals 15 residues. Germline V gives CDR1 LGHNA, CDR2 YSLEER. Unmatched junction bases numbered 4, after V lost 0 bases and J lost 7 bases. CDR3 sequence reads: CASSQEGQGRNTIYF. The CDR3 coding sequence is TGCGCCAGCAGCCAAGAGGGACAGGGTCGGAACACCATATATTTT.

The table lists this clone with a few counts. V gene TRBV9 combines with J gene TRBJ2-7, with TRBD1 matching 7 bases. Germline V CDR1 and CDR2: SGDLS, YYNGEE. The CDR3 runs 14 residues. V was pared by 3 bases and J by 2 bases, with 5 bases of the junction left unmatched. This chain's CDR3 is CASSEQGIAYEQYF. As DNA, the CDR3 is TGTGCCAGCAGCGAACAGGGGATCGCCTACGAGCAGTACTTC.

The rearrangement uses TRBV7-2 and TRBJ1-2, with D uncertain. Germline CDR1 and CDR2: SGHTA and FQGNSA. The CDR3 spans 14 residues. V was clipped by 5 bases and J by 7 bases, with 17 bases between them. The CDR3 DNA follows: TGTGCCAGCAGCCCATCCGGGGTTCGCGGTGGCTACACCTTC. Translating it yields CASSPSGVRGGYTF.

The V call is TRBV7-2, the J call TRBJ1-3; TRBD1 aligns across 7 bases. Germline values: CDR1 SGHTA, CDR2 FQGNSA. The CDR3 loop spans 15 amino acids. V lost 3 bases and J lost 0; bases outside the gene matches: 2. CDR3 sequence (DNA): TGTGCCAGCAGCTTTGACAGGGACTCTGGAAACACCATATATTTT. Its protein product is CASSFDRDSGNTIYF.

V gene TRBV13 combines with J gene TRBJ2-1, with D uncertain. From germline, CDR1 is PRHDT and CDR2 FYEKMQ (reference sequence). Trimming stripped 4 bases from V and 4 bases from J, with 11 bases between. This CDR3 is built from 14 residues. The CDR3 nucleotides are TGTGCCAGCAGCTCCTTTAACAGTTACAATGAGCAGTTCTTC. Its translation is CASSSFNSYNEQFF.

V usage is TRBV28 and J usage is TRBJ1-4, with TRBD1 as a possible D gene (5 bases). V was cut by 4 bases and J by 5 bases, with 14 bases left in between. CDR1 and CDR2 (germline): MDHEN, SYDVKM. This CDR3 has 15 residues. The CDR3 nucleotides read TGTGCCAGCAGTTCCGCGACAGAGGAAAATGAAAAACTGTTTTTT. This sequence encodes CASSSATEENEKLFF.

The chain joins TRBV25-1 to TRBJ2-4; no clear D. Trimming shortened V by 4 bases and J by 2 bases, and 9 bases separated the two germline ends. CDR3 length: 14 amino acids. Germline values: CDR1 MGHDK, CDR2 SYGVNS. The DNA of the CDR3 is TGTGCCAGCAGTGGGCCCTCCCCCAAAAACATTCAGTACTTC. It codes for CASSGPSPKNIQYF.

The chain is built from TRBV1 and TRBJ2-5; TRBD2 is the table's D call, not checked against the DNA. TRBV1 is tagged as a pseudogene. This CDR3 has 13 residues. CDR3 DNA sequence: TGCACCAGCAGCCAAGTGAGAGGCGAGACCCAGTACTTC. Its translation: CTSSQVRGETQYF.

The chain recombines TRBV29-1 with TRBJ2-5; TRBD1 agrees at 10 bases. V dropped 0 bases and J dropped 4; count of bases not matched to a gene: 14. This CDR3 has 18 amino acids. Germline V gene data show CDR1 as SQVTM and CDR2 as ANQGSEA. In nucleotides, the CDR3 is TGCAGCGTTGAAGACCCCTCGGGGGACAGGGGTTTTTTAGAGACCCAGTACTTC. Translation: CSVEDPSGDRGFLETQYF.

This chain uses TRBV5-1 with TRBJ2-3; a weak D match, TRBD1 (5 bases). Germline-derived CDR1 and CDR2 are SGHRS and YFSETQ. The CDR3 is 14 amino acids. The ends were cut back, 4 bases at V and 5 bases at J, with 14 bases in the middle. CDR3 nucleotides: TGCGCCAGCAGCATGGCAGGGAATGAAGATACGCAGTATTTT. It yields the protein CASSMAGNEDTQYF.

This chain links TRBV11-3 with TRBJ2-1; 13 bases line up with TRBD2. The CDR3 is made up of 17 amino acids. Looked up from germline, CDR1 is SGHNT and CDR2 is YENEEA. V shed 3 bases and J 5 bases; nucleotides not matched to a gene: 7. This CDR3 reads CASSFRLAGGAHNEQFF. The CDR3 coding sequence is TGTGCCAGCAGCTTCAGACTAGCGGGGGGAGCCCACAATGAGCAGTTCTTC.

V is TRBV6-5 and J is TRBJ2-7, with 9 bases aligning to TRBD1. Germline CDR1 MNHEY, CDR2 SVGAGI. The junction had 6 bases not matched to a gene; V was cut back by 4 bases and J by 2 bases. This CDR3 region has 15 residues. The DNA for the CDR3 is TGTGCCAGCAGTTTCCTTGGGACAGGGCCCTACGAGCAGTACTTC. It yields the protein CASSFLGTGPYEQYF.

This chain links TRBV27 with TRBJ2-7; D is possibly TRBD2 (6 bases). V was shortened by 3 bases and J by 3 bases, with 12 bases between the two germline ends. Germline V gives CDR1 MNHEY, CDR2 SMNVEV (reference sequence). The CDR3 spans 14 residues. CDR3 in DNA: TGTGCCAGCAGTTTGGGGGGACCCCTCTACGAGCAGTACTTC. It yields the protein CASSLGGPLYEQYF.

This chain joins TRBV5-6 and TRBJ1-2; 8 nucleotides match TRBD1. Germline-derived CDR1 and CDR2 are SGHDT and YYEEEE. The CDR3 runs 15 residues. V dropped 4 bases and J dropped 6; count of bases not matched to a gene: 11. CDR3 DNA sequence: TGTGCCAGCAGCGATCAGGGGGCGCCCCGGGATGGCTACACCTTC. Translation gives CASSDQGAPRDGYTF.

The chain combines TRBV27 with TRBJ1-1; D is undetermined. The CDR3 runs to 13 residues. Germline V lookup: CDR1 MNHEY, CDR2 SMNVEV (reference sequence). The germline V and J ends were trimmed by 2 bases and 2 bases, with 6 bases remaining between them. CDR3 nucleotides: TGTGCCAGCAGTTTAGGGCCCAACACTGAAGCTTTCTTT. Translating gives CASSLGPNTEAFF.

The chain carries TRBV5-1 and TRBJ2-1, with 14 bases lining up with TRBD2. V shed 4 bases and J 6 bases; nucleotides not matched to a gene: 6. The CDR3 has 16 amino acids. Looked up from germline, CDR1 is SGHRS and CDR2 is YFSETQ. The CDR3 region is CASSPGTSGGLNEQFF. The CDR3 DNA follows: TGCGCCAGCAGCCCCGGGACTAGCGGGGGACTCAATGAGCAGTTCTTC.

The chain has TRBV28 and TRBJ1-4, with D hard to call. V was trimmed by 0 bases and J by 8 bases, leaving 4 bases between them. The CDR3 covers 12 residues. Germline V CDR1 and CDR2: MDHEN, SYDVKM. CDR3 residues: CASSLWREKLFF. CDR3 sequence (DNA): TGTGCCAGCAGTTTATGGCGAGAAAAACTGTTTTTT.

In its sample, this clone was seen once. The genes are TRBV5-4 and TRBJ1-1, with 9 bases identical to TRBD1. V was pared by 5 bases and J by 2 bases, with 7 bases of the junction left unmatched. Germline V lookup: CDR1 SGHNT, CDR2 YYREEE (reference sequence). CDR3 length: 15 residues. As DNA, the CDR3 is TGTGCCAGCAGGGATACAGGGGGCGGAAACACTGAAGCTTTCTTT. It yields the protein CASRDTGGGNTEAFF.